These 10 T cell receptor beta chains share one sample of origin, sequenced in a study of low-dose radiotherapy and immunotherapy resistance in tumors. The time point denotes: after trial treatment. Treatment denoted: LDRT plus nivolumab, ipilimumab, low-dose cyclophosphamide and aspirin (RACIN trial). First-strand cDNA used TRAV- and TRBV-specific primers, covering alpha and beta chains. With a V-primer adapter and a constant-region primer, TCRs were amplified for approximately 19 PCR cycles. MiXCR was run by TCRdb on the reads, yielding one entry per CDR3 protein. The data show 75,000 to 95,000 distinct CDR3 sequences, roughly 19% seen once. Material: PBMCs, obtained after low-dose radiotherapy plus immunotherapy. These receptors all stem from a female donor with ovarian cancer.

This clonotype showed up many times. The genes are TRBV3-1 and TRBJ2-3; 10 bases agree with TRBD2. J gave up 5 bases and V 3 bases, and 8 bases lay outside the gene matches. Germline CDR1 reads LGHDT; CDR2 reads YNNKEL (reference sequence). The CDR3 consists of 16 residues. CDR3: CASSHSSGGKGDTQYF. The CDR3 DNA is TGTGCCAGCAGCCACTCTAGCGGGGGCAAGGGAGATACGCAGTATTTT.

The genes are TRBV19 and TRBJ1-5; the D gene is possibly TRBD1 (6 bases). Trimming removed 4 bases at V and 5 bases at J, with 15 bases between. This CDR3 has 15 residues. CDR1 and CDR2 (germline): LNHDA, SQIVND (reference sequence). The CDR3, as DNA: TGTGCCAGTAGTACCGGCGACAGGAGCTATCAGCCCCAGCATTTT. This encodes CASSTGDRSYQPQHF. Drawing the rest from reference TRBV19 and TRBJ1-5, the complete variable domain is DGGITQSPKYLFRKEGQNVTLSCEQNLNHDAMYWYRQDPGQGLRLIYYSQIVNDFQKGDIAEGYSVSREKKESFPLTVTSAQKNPTAFYLCASSTGDRSYQPQHFGDGTRLSIL.

This clonotype was recorded many times. The chain recombines TRBV7-2 with TRBJ1-2, with a possible D match to TRBD1 (5 bases). The CDR3 has 16 residues. Germline CDR1 SGHTA, CDR2 FQGNSA. Trimming cost V 1 base and J 8 bases, with 20 bases left between them. The CDR3 DNA reads TGTGCCAGCAGCTTAGGGGGTTGGGGGGGTTCCCGGGGCTACACCTTC. Its protein product is CASSLGGWGGSRGYTF.

This clonotype was picked up many times. V and J are TRBV9 and TRBJ2-1; 8 positions match TRBD2. The germline gives CDR1 SGDLS, CDR2 YYNGEE. The CDR3 runs 19 residues. Trimming removed 0 bases from V and 2 bases from J; junction bases left unmatched: 13. CDR3 region: CASSVGSYATSDPYNEQFF. The CDR3 DNA reads TGTGCCAGCAGCGTAGGAAGTTACGCGACTAGCGACCCCTACAATGAGCAGTTCTTC.

In this sample, this clonotype turned up many times. J is TRBJ2-1 and V is TRBV3-1, with TRBD1 matching over 9 bases. V was clipped by 4 bases and J by 4 bases; unmatched bases: 5. The CDR3 runs to 15 residues. Germline loops: CDR1 LGHDT, CDR2 YNNKEL (reference sequence). CDR3 sequence reads: CASSLGTGRYNEQFF. Here the CDR3 DNA reads TGTGCCAGCAGCCTCGGGACAGGGAGGTACAATGAGCAGTTCTTC.

This clonotype has a count of ten or more. The chain is built from TRBV28 and TRBJ2-7; D is ambiguous. Per the germline V gene, CDR1 is MDHEN and CDR2 is SYDVKM. The ends were cut back, 9 bases at V and 3 bases at J, with 15 bases in the middle. The CDR3 contains 13 residues. The DNA of the CDR3 is TGTGCCAGTCAGAGAGATAGGTACTACGAGCAGTACTTC. It translates to CASQRDRYYEQYF. The full variable domain, completed using reference TRBV28 and TRBJ2-7, is DVKVTQSSRYLVKRTGEKVFLECVQDMDHENMFWYRQDPGLGLRLIYFSYDVKMKEKGDIPEGYSVSREKKERFSLILESASTNQTSMYLCASQRDRYYEQYFGPGTRLTVT.

In this sample, this clonotype turned up a few times. The V call is TRBV10-3, the J call TRBJ2-1; tentatively, D is TRBD2 (6 bases). The V and J ends lost 6 bases and 2 bases respectively, with 14 bases between them. From germline, CDR1 is ENHRY and CDR2 SYGVKD. The CDR3 loop spans 15 amino acids. The DNA of the CDR3 is TGTGCCATCAGGGGGGGATATGACGCCTACAATGAGCAGTTCTTC. Translation: CAIRGGYDAYNEQFF.

This clonotype has a single count. This sequence joins TRBV7-2 and TRBJ1-6; weak D call: TRBD1 (5 bases). Trimming removed 1 base from V and 9 bases from J, with 10 bases in between. The CDR3 is 14 amino acids. The germline gives CDR1 SGHTA, CDR2 FQGNSA. CDR3 region: CASSLGTRVSPLHF. In DNA form, the CDR3 reads TGTGCCAGCAGCTTAGGCACCAGGGTTTCACCCCTCCACTTT. The full variable domain, with the rest looked up from reference TRBV7-2 and TRBJ1-6, is GAGVSQSPSNKVTEKGKDVELRCDPISGHTALYWYRQSLGQGLEFLIYFQGNSAPDKSGLPSDRFSAERTGGSVSTLTIQRTQQEDSAVYLCASSLGTRVSPLHFGNGTRLTVT.

This clonotype was observed at least ten times. The chain employs TRBV5-6 and TRBJ2-1, with 11 bases identical to TRBD2. Germline trimming cut 1 base from V and 8 bases from J; bases unmatched to any gene: 5. The CDR3 has 15 residues. CDR1 is SGHDT, CDR2 YYEEEE, per germline. In DNA form, the CDR3 reads TGTGCCAGCAGCTTGTATGGGACTAGCGGCTATGAGCAGTTCTTC. Residues: CASSLYGTSGYEQFF.

V usage is TRBV12-3 or TRBV12-4 and J usage is TRBJ2-7, with TRBD2 identical over 10 bases. The CDR3 consists of 15 residues. V lost 3 bases to trimming and J lost 3 bases; unmatched junction nucleotides: 5. CDR3 coding DNA: TGTGCCAGCAGTTTCGCTAGCGGGAGCTTCTACGAGCAGTACTTC. Translating it yields CASSFASGSFYEQYF.